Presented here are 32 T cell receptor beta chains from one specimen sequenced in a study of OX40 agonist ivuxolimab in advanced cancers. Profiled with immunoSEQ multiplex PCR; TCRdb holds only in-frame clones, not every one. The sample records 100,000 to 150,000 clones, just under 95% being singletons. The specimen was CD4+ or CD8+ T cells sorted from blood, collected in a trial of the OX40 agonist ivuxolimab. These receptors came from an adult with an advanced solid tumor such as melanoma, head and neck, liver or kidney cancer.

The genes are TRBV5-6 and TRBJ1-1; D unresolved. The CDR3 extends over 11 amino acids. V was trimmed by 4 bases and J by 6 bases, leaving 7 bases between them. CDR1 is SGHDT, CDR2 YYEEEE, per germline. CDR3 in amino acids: CASSRSAEAFF. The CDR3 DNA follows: TGTGCCAGCAGCCGAAGCGCTGAAGCTTTCTTT. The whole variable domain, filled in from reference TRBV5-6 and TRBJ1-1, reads DAGVTQSPTHLIKTRGQQVTLRCSPKSGHDTVSWYQQALGQGPQFIFQYYEEEERQRGNFPDRFSGHQFPNYSSELNVNALLLGDSALYLCASSRSAEAFFGQGTRLTVV.

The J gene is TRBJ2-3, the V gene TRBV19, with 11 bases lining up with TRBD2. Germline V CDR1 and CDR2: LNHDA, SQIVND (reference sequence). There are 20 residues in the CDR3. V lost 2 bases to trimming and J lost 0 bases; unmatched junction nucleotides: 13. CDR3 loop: CASSISFGGTSGISTDTQYF. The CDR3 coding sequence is TGTGCCAGTAGTATATCCTTCGGAGGGACTAGCGGTATTAGCACAGATACGCAGTATTTT.

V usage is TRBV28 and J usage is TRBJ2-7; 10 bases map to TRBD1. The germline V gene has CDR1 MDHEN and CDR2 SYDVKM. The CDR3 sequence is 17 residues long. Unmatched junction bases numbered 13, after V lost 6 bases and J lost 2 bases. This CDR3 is CASRPYPGTGDTYEQYF. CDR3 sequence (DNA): TGTGCCAGCAGACCTTATCCCGGGACAGGGGACACCTACGAGCAGTACTTC.

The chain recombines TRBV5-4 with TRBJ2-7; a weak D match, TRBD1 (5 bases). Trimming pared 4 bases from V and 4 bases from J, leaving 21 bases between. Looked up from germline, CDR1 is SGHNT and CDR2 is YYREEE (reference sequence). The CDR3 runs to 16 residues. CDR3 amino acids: CASSPLRGMRLYEQYF. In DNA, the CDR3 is TGTGCCAGCAGCCCTCTTAGGGGAATGCGTCTGTACGAGCAGTACTTC.

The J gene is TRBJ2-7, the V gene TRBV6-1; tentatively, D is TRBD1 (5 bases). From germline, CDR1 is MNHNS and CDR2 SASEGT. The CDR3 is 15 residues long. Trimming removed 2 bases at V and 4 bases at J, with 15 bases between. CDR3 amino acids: CASSEYQGDGYEQYF. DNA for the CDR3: TGTGCCAGCAGTGAATATCAAGGGGATGGGTACGAGCAGTACTTC.

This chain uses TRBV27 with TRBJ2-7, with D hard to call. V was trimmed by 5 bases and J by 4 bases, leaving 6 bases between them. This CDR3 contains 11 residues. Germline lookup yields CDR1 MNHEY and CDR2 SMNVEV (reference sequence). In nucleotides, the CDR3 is TGTGCCAGCAGTGTAGGGTACGAGCAGTACTTC. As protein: CASSVGYEQYF.

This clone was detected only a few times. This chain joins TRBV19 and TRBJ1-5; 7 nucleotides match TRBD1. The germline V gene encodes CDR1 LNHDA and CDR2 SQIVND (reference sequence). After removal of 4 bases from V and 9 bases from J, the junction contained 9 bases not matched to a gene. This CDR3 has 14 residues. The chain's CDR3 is CASSTRQGERPQHF. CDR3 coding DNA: TGTGCCAGTAGTACTAGACAGGGAGAGAGGCCCCAGCATTTT.

The CDR3 region is CASRGQGGNEKLFF. The CDR3 DNA is TGCGCCAGCAGAGGACAGGGCGGGAATGAAAAACTGTTTTTT. V usage is TRBV5-1 and J usage is TRBJ1-4, with TRBD1 matching over 8 bases. The CDR3 spans 14 residues. From germline, CDR1 is SGHRS and CDR2 YFSETQ. J was trimmed by 5 bases and V by 5 bases; bases with no gene match: 5.

The CDR3 nucleotides read TGTGCCAGCAGACTAGCGGGAAATTACAATGAGCAGTTCTTC. Translation gives CASRLAGNYNEQFF. The rearrangement links TRBV2 to TRBJ2-1; TRBD2 matches 10 bases. There are 14 residues in the CDR3. Germline trimming cut 6 bases from V and 4 bases from J; bases unmatched to any gene: 3. Germline V gene sequence: CDR1 SNHLY, CDR2 FYNNEI. Full variable domain (outside the CDR3, taken from reference TRBV2 and TRBJ2-1): EPEVTQTPSHQVTQMGQEVILRCVPISNHLYFYWYRQILGQKVEFLVSFYNNEISEKSEIFDDQFSVERPDGSNFTLKIRSTKLEDSAMYFCASRLAGNYNEQFFGPGTRLTVL.

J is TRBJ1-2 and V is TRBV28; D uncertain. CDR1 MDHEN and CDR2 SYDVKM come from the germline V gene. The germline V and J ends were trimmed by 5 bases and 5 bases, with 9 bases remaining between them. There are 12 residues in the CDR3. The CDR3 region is CASSPDGYGYTF. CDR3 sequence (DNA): TGTGCCAGCAGTCCGGACGGGTATGGCTACACCTTC.

CDR3: CASLDRVNGYTF. Written as DNA, the CDR3 is TGTGCCAGCCTTGACAGGGTAAATGGCTACACCTTC. The chain couples TRBV9 to TRBJ1-2, with 7 bases aligning to TRBD1. The CDR3 loop spans 12 amino acids. The ends lost 7 bases at V and 6 bases at J; junction bases unmatched: 6. Per germline, CDR1 SGDLS and CDR2 YYNGEE.

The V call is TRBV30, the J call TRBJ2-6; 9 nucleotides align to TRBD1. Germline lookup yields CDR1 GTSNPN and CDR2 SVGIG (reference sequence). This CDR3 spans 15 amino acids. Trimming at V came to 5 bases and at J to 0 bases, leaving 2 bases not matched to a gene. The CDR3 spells CAWDRGGSGANVLTF. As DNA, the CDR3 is TGTGCCTGGGACAGGGGGGGCTCTGGGGCCAACGTCCTGACTTTC.

The CDR3 protein is CASSQGQAVKLFF. DNA for the CDR3: TGTGCCAGCAGCCAGGGACAGGCGGTAAAACTGTTTTTT. The rearrangement links TRBV14 to TRBJ1-4; 8 positions agree with TRBD1. Germline CDR1 is SGHDN and CDR2 is FVKESK. The J segment lost 10 bases and the V segment lost 3 bases, leaving 4 bases of the junction unmatched. This CDR3 spans 13 amino acids.

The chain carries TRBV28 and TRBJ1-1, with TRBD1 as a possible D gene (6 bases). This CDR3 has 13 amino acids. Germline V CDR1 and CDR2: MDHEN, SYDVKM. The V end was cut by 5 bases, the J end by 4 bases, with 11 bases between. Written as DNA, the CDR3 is TGTGCCAGCAGTAGGGGGGGCGGCACTGAAGCTTTCTTT. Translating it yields CASSRGGGTEAFF.

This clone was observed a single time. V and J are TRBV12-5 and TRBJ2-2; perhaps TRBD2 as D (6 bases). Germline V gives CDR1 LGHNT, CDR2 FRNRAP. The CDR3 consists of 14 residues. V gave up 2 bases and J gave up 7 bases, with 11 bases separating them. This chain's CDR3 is CASGLLAGNGELFF. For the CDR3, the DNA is TGTGCTAGTGGTTTGCTTGCGGGAAACGGGGAGCTGTTTTTT.

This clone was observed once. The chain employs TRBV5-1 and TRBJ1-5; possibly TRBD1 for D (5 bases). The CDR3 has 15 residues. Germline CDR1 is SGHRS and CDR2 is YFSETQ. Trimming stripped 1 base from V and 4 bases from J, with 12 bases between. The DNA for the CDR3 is TGCGCCAGCAGCTTGTCTGGGGGAGAAAATCAGCCCCAGCATTTT. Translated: CASSLSGGENQPQHF.

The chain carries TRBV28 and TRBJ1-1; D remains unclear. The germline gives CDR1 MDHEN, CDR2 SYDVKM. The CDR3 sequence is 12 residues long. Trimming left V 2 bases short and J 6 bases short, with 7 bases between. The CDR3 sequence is CASSLGPPEAFF. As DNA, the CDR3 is TGTGCCAGCAGTTTAGGACCTCCTGAAGCTTTCTTT. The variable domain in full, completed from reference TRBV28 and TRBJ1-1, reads DVKVTQSSRYLVKRTGEKVFLECVQDMDHENMFWYRQDPGLGLRLIYFSYDVKMKEKGDIPEGYSVSREKKERFSLILESASTNQTSMYLCASSLGPPEAFFGQGTRLTVV.

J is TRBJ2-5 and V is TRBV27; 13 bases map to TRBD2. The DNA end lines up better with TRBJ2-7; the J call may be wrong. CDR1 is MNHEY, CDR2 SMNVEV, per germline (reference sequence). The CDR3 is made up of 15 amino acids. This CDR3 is CASKSGLAGAYEQYF. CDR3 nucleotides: TGTGCCAGCAAGAGCGGACTAGCGGGAGCCTACGAGCAGTACTTC.

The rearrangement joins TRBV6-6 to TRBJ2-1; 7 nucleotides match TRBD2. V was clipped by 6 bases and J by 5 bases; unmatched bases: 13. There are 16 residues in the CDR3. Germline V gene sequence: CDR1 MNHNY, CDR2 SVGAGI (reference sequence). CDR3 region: CASSPIAGLLNNEQFF. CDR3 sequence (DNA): TGTGCCAGCAGCCCTATAGCGGGCCTACTAAACAATGAGCAGTTCTTC.

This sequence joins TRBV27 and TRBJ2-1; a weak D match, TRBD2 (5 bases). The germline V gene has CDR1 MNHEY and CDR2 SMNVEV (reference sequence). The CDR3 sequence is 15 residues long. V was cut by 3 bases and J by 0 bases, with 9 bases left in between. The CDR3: CASSFSEGSYNEQFF. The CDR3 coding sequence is TGTGCCAGCAGTTTCTCCGAGGGCTCCTACAATGAGCAGTTCTTC.

The CDR3 is CASSPDRGRMSTNEKLFF. The CDR3 DNA sequence: TGTGCCAGCAGTCCAGACAGGGGGCGGATGTCAACTAATGAAAAACTGTTTTTT. The chain joins TRBV28 to TRBJ1-4; 10 bases fit TRBD1. The CDR3 has 18 residues. Trimming cost V 5 bases and J 0 bases; bases outside gene matches: 9. Looked up from germline, CDR1 is MDHEN and CDR2 is SYDVKM.

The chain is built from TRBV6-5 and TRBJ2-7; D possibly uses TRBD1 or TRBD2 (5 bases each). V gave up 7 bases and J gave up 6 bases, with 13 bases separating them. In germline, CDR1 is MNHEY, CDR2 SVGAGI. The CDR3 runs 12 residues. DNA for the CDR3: TGTGCCAGCAAATCCGGGGCTGGCGAGCAGTACTTC. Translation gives CASKSGAGEQYF.

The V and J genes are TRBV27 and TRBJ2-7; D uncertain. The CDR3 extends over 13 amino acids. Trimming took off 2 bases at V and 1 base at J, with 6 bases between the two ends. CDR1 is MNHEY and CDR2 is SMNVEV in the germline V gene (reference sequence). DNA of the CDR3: TGTGCCAGCAGTTTACGGGTTTCCTACGAGCAGTACTTC. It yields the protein CASSLRVSYEQYF.

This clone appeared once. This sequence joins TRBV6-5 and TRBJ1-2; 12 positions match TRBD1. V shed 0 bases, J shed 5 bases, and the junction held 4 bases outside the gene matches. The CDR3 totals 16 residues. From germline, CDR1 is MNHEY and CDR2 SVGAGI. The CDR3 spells CASSYSGTGGAYGYTF. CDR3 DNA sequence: TGTGCCAGCAGTTACTCCGGGACAGGGGGCGCGTATGGCTACACCTTC.

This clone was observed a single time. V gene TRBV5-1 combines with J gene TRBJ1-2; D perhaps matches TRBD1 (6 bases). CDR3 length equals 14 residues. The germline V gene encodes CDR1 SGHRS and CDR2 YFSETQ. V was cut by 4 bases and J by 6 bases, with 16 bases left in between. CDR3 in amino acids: CASSPWGGNNGYTF. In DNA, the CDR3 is TGCGCCAGCAGCCCCTGGGGGGGCAATAATGGCTACACCTTC.

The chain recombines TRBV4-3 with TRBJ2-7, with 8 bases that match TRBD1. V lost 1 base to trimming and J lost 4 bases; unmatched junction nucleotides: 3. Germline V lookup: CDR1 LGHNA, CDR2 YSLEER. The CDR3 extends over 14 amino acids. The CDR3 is CASSQGRGQYEQYF. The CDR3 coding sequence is TGCGCCAGCAGCCAAGGCAGGGGGCAATACGAGCAGTACTTC.

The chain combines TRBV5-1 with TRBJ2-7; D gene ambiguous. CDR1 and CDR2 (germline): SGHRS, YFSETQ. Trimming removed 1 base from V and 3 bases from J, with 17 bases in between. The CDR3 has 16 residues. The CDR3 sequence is CASSLTRGRGSYEQYF. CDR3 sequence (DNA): TGCGCCAGCAGCTTGACCCGAGGCAGAGGAAGCTACGAGCAGTACTTC.

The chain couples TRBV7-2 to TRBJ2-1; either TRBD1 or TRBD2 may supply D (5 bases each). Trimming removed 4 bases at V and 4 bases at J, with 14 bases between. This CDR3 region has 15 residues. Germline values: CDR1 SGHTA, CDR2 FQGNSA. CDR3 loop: CASSSRGPLYNEQFF. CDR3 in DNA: TGTGCCAGCAGCTCCCGGGGCCCCTTGTACAATGAGCAGTTCTTC.

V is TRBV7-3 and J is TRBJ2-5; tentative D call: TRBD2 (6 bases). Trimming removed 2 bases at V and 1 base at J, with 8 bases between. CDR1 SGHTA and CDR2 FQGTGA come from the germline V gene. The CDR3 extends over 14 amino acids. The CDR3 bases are TGTGCCAGCAGCTTACGGGGGATCCAAGAGACCCAGTACTTC. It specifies CASSLRGIQETQYF.

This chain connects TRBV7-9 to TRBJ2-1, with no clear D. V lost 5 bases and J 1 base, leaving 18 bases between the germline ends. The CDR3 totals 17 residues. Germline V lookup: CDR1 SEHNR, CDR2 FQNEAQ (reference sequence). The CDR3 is CASSRLKVTDSYNEQFF. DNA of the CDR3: TGTGCCAGCAGCCGACTTAAAGTCACAGATTCCTACAATGAGCAGTTCTTC.

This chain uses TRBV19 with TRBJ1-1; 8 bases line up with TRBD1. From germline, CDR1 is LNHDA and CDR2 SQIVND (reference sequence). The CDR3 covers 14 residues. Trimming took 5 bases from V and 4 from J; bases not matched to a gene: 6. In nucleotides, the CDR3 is TGTGCCAGTAGTGGACAGGGCTACAGCACTGAAGCTTTCTTT. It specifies CASSGQGYSTEAFF.

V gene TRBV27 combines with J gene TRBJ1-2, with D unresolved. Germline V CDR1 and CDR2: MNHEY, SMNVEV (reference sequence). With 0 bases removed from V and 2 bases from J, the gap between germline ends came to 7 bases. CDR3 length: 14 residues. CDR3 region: CASSLSPLNYGYTF. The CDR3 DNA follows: TGTGCCAGCAGTTTATCTCCGCTGAACTATGGCTACACCTTC.